Listed below are T cell receptor beta chains from one sample, sequenced in a study of vaccination and CD4 T cells after COVID-19. Their antigens remain unidentified. Via MiXCR, TCRdb re-called the PCR reads, giving one row per CDR3 protein. Among 11,000 to 15,000 distinct CDR3 sequences listed, less than 70% were seen once. Sequenced material: CD4+ T cells from blood, cultured in vitro, taken before SARS-CoV-2 vaccination. Receptors originate from a human donor who had recovered from COVID-19. Both conserved end residues are part of each CDR3. The order of the fields is V gene, clone size, J gene, D gene, CDR3 DNA, CDR3 protein. D genes are given only for firm matches. For some rows the clone size is stated as once, few or many, or as a class when expanded; others skip it.

>TRBV7-3|NA|TRBJ2-2|NA
TGTGCCAGCAGCTTTACCGGGACCCAGAACACCGGGGAGCTGTTTTTT
CASSFTGTQNTGELFF
>TRBV10-3|NA|TRBJ2-5|TRBD2
TGTGCCATCAGTGAATCCCGAGCGGGAGGGCCCCAGACCCAGTACTTC
CAISESRAGGPQTQYF
>TRBV7-9|NA|TRBJ2-1|TRBD1
TGTGCCAGCAGCTTCTTGTCGCGGACAGGGGGCAATGAGCAGTTCTTC
CASSFLSRTGGNEQFF
>TRBV6-1|few|TRBJ1-6|TRBD1
TGTGCCAGCAGGCTGGACAGGAGCTCCTATAATTCACCCCTCCACTTT
CASRLDRSSYNSPLHF
>TRBV7-6|NA|TRBJ1-3|NA
TGTGCCAGCAGCTTGGTTGGTCCGACCGTTTCGAACACCATATATTTT
CASSLVGPTVSNTIYF
>TRBV19|NA|TRBJ2-5|TRBD1
TGTGCCAGTAGTCGACAGGGCTGGGAGACCCAGTACTTC
CASSRQGWETQYF
>TRBV10-2|NA|TRBJ2-1|TRBD2
TGCGCCAGCGGGAGGGGTGGGAATGAGCAGTTCTTC
CASGRGGNEQFF
>TRBV19|NA|TRBJ1-1|NA
TGTGCCAGTAGTATAAAGTCAAACACTGAAGCTTTCTTT
CASSIKSNTEAFF
>TRBV2|NA|TRBJ2-7|TRBD2
TGTGCCAGCAGTCCCACTAGCGGGCTAGATTACGAGCAGTACTTC
CASSPTSGLDYEQYF
>TRBV6-2/TRBV6-3|few|TRBJ1-6|NA
TGTGCCAGCAGTTACGTTGCGGGGAATTCACCCCTCCACTTT
CASSYVAGNSPLHF
>TRBV7-9|NA|TRBJ1-5|NA
TGTGCCAGCAGCTTTAGCTCTCTGGGCCTTTACAATCAGCCCCAGCATTTT
CASSFSSLGLYNQPQHF
>TRBV19|NA|TRBJ2-5|TRBD2
TGTGCCAGTAGTATGACTAGCGGGAGTCGAGAGACCCAGTACTTC
CASSMTSGSRETQYF
>TRBV30|NA|TRBJ2-7|TRBD2
TGTGCCTGGACTAGCGGGACCCCTTACGAGCAGTACTTC
CAWTSGTPYEQYF
>TRBV20-1|NA|TRBJ1-5|NA
TGCAGTGCTATTGGAGGGCGCAATCAGCCCCAGCATTTT
CSAIGGRNQPQHF
>TRBV2|NA|TRBJ2-7|NA
TGTGCCAGCAGTGGGGGGCGGACACAGCAGTACTTC
CASSGGRTQQYF
>TRBV6-1|NA|TRBJ2-2|TRBD1
TGTGCCAGCAGTGGGACAGGGGACGCGAACACCGGGGAGCTGTTTTTT
CASSGTGDANTGELFF
>TRBV2|NA|TRBJ2-1|TRBD1
TGTGCCAGCAGTGAATCCAGGGGGCATTATGAGCAGTTCTTC
CASSESRGHYEQFF
>TRBV6-1|NA|TRBJ1-2|TRBD1
TGTGCCAGCAGTAAAGTGCAGGGGGCGCCTTTTGGCTACACCTTC
CASSKVQGAPFGYTF
>TRBV7-9|NA|TRBJ2-3|NA
TGTGCCAGCAGCTTAGTATTCAGGACACTAATGGATACGCAGTATTTT
CASSLVFRTLMDTQYF
>TRBV5-1|NA|TRBJ2-5|TRBD1
TGCGCCAGCAGCTTATACGGACAGGGGGCGGGAGAGACCCAGTACTTC
CASSLYGQGAGETQYF